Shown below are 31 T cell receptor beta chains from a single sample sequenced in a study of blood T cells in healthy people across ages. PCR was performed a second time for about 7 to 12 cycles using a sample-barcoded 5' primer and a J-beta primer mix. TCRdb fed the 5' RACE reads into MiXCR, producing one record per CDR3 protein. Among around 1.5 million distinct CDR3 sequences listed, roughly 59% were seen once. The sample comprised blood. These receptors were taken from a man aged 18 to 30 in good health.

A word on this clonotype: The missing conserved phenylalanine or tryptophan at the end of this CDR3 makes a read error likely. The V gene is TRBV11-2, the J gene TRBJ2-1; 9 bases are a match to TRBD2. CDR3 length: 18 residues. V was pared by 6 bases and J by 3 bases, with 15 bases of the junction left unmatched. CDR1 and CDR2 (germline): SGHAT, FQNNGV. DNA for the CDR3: TGTGCCAGCAGTCTCCAAGGCGGGCTAGCGGGGATCTACAATGAGCAGTTCATC. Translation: CASSLQGGLAGIYNEQFI.

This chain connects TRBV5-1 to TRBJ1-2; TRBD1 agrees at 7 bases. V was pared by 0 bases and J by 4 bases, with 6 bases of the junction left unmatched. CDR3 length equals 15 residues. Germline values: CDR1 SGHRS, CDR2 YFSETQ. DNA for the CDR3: TGCGCCAGCAGCTTGGGACAGGGAGCTCTCTATGGCTACACCTTC. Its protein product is CASSLGQGALYGYTF.

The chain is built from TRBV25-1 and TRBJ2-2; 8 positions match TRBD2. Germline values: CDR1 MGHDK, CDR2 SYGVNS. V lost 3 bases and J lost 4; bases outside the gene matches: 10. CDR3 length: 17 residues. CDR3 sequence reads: CASSDDGRARGTGELFF. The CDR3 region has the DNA TGTGCCAGCAGTGATGACGGGAGGGCCCGAGGCACCGGGGAGCTGTTTTTT. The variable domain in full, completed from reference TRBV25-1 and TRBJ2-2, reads EADIYQTPRYLVIGTGKKITLECSQTMGHDKMYWYQQDPGMELHLIHYSYGVNSTEKGDLSSESTVSRIRTEHFPLTLESARPSHTSQYLCASSDDGRARGTGELFFGEGSRLTVL.

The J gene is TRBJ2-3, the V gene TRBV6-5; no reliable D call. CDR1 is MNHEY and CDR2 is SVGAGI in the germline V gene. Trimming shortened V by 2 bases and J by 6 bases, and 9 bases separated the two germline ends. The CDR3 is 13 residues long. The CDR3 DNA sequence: TGTGCCAGCAGTTACGAGGTGCGGGATACGCAGTATTTT. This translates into CASSYEVRDTQYF.

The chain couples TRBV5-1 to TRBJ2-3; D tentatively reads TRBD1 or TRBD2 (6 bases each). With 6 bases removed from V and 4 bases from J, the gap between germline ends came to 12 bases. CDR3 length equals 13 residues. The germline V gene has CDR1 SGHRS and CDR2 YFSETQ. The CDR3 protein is CASTWRGSDTQYF. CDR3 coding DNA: TGCGCCAGCACCTGGAGGGGGTCAGATACGCAGTATTTT. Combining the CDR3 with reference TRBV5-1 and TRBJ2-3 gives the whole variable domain KAGVTQTPRYLIKTRGQQVTLSCSPISGHRSVSWYQQTPGQGLQFLFEYFSETQRNKGNFPGRFSGRQFSNSRSEMNVSTLELGDSALYLCASTWRGSDTQYFGPGTRLTVL.

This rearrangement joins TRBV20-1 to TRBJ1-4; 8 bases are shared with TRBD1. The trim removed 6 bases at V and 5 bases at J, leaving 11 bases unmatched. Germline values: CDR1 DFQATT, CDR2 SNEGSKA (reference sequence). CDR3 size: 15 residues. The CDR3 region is CSAEGPGQANEKLFF. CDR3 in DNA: TGCAGTGCCGAGGGGCCGGGACAGGCGAATGAAAAACTGTTTTTT.

The CDR3, as DNA: TGCAGTGCTAGAGAGCCCGGGACAGGGTTTGAAAAACTGTTTTTT. It yields the protein CSAREPGTGFEKLFF. V and J are TRBV20-1 and TRBJ1-4; TRBD1 aligns across 9 bases. This CDR3 has 15 residues. In germline, CDR1 is DFQATT, CDR2 SNEGSKA (reference sequence). V was pared by 0 bases and J by 7 bases, with 6 bases of the junction left unmatched.

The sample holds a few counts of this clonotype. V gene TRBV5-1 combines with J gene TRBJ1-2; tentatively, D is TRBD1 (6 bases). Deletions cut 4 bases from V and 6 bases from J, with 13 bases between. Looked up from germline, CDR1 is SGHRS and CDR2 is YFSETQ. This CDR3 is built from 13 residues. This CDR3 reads CASSGQFIDGYTF. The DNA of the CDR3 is TGCGCCAGCAGCGGACAGTTTATTGATGGCTACACCTTC.

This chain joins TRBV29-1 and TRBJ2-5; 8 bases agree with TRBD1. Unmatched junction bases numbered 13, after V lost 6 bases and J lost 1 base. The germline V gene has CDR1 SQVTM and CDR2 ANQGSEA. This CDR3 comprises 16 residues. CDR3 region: CSVEIQGAPSQETQYF. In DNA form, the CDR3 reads TGCAGCGTCGAGATCCAGGGGGCGCCTAGCCAAGAGACCCAGTACTTC.

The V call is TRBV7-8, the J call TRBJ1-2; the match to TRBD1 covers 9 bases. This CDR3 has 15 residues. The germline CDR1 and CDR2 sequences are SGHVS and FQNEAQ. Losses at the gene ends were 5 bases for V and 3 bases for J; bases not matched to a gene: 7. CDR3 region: CASSTTGGGDYGYTF. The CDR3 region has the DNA TGTGCCAGCAGCACTACAGGGGGCGGGGACTATGGCTACACCTTC.

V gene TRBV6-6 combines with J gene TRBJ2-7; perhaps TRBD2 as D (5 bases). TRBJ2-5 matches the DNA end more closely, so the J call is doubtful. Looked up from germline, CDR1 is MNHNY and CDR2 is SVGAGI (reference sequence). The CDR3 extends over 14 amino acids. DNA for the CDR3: TGTGCCAGCAGTTACGGGGAGAATAGGGAGACCCAGTACTTC. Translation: CASSYGENRETQYF.

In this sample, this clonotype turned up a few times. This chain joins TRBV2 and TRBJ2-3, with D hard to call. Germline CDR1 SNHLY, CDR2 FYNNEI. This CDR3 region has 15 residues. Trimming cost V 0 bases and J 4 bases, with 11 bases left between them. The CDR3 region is CASSEATVVADTQYF. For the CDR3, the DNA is TGTGCCAGCAGTGAAGCTACGGTAGTGGCAGATACGCAGTATTTT.

The CDR3 reads CSVEGQDDSYEQYF. CDR3 nucleotide sequence: TGCAGCGTTGAAGGACAGGATGACTCCTACGAGCAGTACTTC. The chain has TRBV29-1 and TRBJ2-7, with a tentative D call TRBD1 (6 bases). Germline V gene lookup returns CDR1 SQVTM and CDR2 ANQGSEA. This CDR3 region has 14 residues. The V gene lost 1 base and the J gene lost 0 bases, with 10 bases spanning the gap.

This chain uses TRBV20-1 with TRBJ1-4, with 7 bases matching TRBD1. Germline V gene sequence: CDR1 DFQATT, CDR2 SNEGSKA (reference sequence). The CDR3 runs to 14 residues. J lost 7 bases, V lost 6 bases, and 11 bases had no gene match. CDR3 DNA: TGCAGTGCCCAGGGGAAGACAGGGTTTGAAAAACTGTTTTTT. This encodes CSAQGKTGFEKLFF.

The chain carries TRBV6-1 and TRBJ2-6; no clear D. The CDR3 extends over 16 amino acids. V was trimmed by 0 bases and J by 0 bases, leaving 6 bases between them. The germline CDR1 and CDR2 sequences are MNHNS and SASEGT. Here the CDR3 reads CASSEAGASGANVLTF. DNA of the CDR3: TGTGCCAGCAGTGAAGCTGGCGCCTCTGGGGCCAACGTCCTGACTTTC.

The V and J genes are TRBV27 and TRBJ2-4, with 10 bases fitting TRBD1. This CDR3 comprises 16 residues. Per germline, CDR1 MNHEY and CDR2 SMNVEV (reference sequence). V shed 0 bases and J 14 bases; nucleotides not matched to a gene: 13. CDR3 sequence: CASSLSITGGQGTEYF. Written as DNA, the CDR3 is TGTGCCAGCAGTTTATCGATAACTGGGGGACAGGGGACCGAGTACTTC.

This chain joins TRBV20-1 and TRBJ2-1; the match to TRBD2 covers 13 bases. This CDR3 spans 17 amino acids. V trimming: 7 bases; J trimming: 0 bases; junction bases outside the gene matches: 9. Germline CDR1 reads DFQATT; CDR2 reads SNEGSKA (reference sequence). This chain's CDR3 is CSGAGLAGTSSYNEQFF. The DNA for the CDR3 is TGCAGTGGGGCGGGACTAGCGGGGACTAGCTCCTACAATGAGCAGTTCTTC.

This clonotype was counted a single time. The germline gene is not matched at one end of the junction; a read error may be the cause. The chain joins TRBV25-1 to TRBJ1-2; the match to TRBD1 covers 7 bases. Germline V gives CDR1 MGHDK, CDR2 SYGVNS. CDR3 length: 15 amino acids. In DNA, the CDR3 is TGTGTCAGCAGTGCAACGACAGGGCTTCGGGATGGCTACACCTTC. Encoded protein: CVSSATTGLRDGYTF.

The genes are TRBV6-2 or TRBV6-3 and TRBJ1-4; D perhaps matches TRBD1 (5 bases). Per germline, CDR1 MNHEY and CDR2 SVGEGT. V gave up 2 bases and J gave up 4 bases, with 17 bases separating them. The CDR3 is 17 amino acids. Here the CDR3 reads CASSYGAREPGNEKLFF. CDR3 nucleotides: TGTGCCAGCAGTTACGGGGCGAGGGAGCCCGGTAATGAAAAACTGTTTTTT.

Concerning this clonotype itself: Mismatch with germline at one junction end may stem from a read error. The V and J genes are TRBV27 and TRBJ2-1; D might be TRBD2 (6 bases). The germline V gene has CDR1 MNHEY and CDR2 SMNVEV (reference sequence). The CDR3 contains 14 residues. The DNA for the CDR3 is TGCGCCAGCAGTATGGGACTCTCCATCGGGGAGCAGTTCTTC. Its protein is CASSMGLSIGEQFF.

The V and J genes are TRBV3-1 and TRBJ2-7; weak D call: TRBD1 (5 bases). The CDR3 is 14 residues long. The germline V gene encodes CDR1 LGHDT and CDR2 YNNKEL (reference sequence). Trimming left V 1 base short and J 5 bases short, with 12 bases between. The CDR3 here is CASSQGARENEQYF. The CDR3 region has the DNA TGTGCCAGCAGCCAAGGCGCCAGGGAAAACGAGCAGTACTTC.

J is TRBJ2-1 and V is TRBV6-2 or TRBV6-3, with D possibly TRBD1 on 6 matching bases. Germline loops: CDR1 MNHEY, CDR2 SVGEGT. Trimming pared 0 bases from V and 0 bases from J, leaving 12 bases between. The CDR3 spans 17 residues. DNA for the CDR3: TGTGCCAGCAGTTACTCGCCCAGGGGATTCTCCTACAATGAGCAGTTCTTC. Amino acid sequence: CASSYSPRGFSYNEQFF.

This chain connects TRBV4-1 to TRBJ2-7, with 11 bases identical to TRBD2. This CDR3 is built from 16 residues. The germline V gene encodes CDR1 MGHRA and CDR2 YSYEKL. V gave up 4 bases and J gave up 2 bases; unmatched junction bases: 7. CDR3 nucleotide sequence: TGCGCCAGCAGCCCCAAAAAACTAGCGGGAGCCTACGAGCAGTACTTC. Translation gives CASSPKKLAGAYEQYF.

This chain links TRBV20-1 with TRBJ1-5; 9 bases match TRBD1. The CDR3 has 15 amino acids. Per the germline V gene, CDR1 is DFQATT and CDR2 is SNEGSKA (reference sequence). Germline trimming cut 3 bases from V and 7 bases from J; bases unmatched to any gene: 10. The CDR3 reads CSARAAGGQGQPQHF. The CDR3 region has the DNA TGCAGTGCTAGGGCCGCCGGGGGACAGGGCCAGCCCCAGCATTTT.

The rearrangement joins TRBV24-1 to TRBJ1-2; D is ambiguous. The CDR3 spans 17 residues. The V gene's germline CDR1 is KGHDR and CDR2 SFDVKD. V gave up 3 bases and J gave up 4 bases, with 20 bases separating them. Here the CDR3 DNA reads TGTGCCACCAGTGATAAGGCAGGCGGAGTGGATGGCTATGGCTACACCTTC. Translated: CATSDKAGGVDGYGYTF.

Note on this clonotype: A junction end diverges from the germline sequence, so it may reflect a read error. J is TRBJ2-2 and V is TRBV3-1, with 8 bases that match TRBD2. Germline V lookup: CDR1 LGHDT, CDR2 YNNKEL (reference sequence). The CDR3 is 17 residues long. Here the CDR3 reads CASGHPPGTGGTGELFF. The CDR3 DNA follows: TGTGCCAGCGGCCACCCTCCTGGGACGGGGGGGACCGGGGAGCTGTTTTTT.

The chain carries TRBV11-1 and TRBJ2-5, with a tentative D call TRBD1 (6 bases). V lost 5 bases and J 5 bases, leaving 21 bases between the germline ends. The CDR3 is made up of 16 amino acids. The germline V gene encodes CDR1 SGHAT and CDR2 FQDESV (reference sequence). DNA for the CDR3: TGTGCCAGCAGCCCCGCGGAACTAAGTCAGGGGGAGACCCAGTACTTC. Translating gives CASSPAELSQGETQYF.

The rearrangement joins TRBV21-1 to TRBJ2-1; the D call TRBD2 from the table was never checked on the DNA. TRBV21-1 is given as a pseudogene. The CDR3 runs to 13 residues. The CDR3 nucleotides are TGTGCCAGAGTTTATAGCGGGAGGAATGAGCAGTTCTTC. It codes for CARVYSGRNEQFF.

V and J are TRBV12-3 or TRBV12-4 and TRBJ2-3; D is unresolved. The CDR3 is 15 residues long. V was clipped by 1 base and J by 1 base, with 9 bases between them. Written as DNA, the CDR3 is TGTGCCAGCAGTTTAGGCATAAGGGGCACAGATACGCAGTATTTT. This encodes CASSLGIRGTDTQYF.

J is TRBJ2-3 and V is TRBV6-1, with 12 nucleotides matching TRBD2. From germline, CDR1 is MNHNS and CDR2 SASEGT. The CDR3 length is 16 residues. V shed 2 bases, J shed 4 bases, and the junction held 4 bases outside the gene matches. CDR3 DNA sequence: TGTGCCAGCAGTGAACTGGCTAGCGGGGGGGCAGATACGCAGTATTTT. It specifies CASSELASGGADTQYF.

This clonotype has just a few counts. The CDR3 spells CASSSQRGDSYGYTF. CDR3 DNA sequence: TGTGCCAGCAGTTCTCAAAGGGGTGATTCCTATGGCTACACCTTC. The genes are TRBV27 and TRBJ1-2, with D possibly TRBD1 on 5 matching bases. Germline values: CDR1 MNHEY, CDR2 SMNVEV (reference sequence). The V end lost 4 bases, the J end lost 4 bases, and 16 bases lay between the germline ends. The CDR3 has 15 amino acids.